The 29 T cell receptor beta chains below were found in one sample sequenced in a study of early T cells in non-severe SARS-CoV-2 infection. TCRdb used MiXCR to reprocess the 5' RACE reads, holding one entry per CDR3 protein. Of about 100,000 distinct CDR3 sequences listed, less than 15% are singletons. Sequenced material: whole blood. These receptors were collected from an adult who was a healthcare worker with PCR-confirmed SARS-CoV-2 infection or an uninfected control (not recorded which).

This clonotype was seen many times. The rearrangement uses TRBV2 and TRBJ2-6; 12 bases fit TRBD1. V trimming: 6 bases; J trimming: 1 base; junction bases outside the gene matches: 4. This CDR3 has 17 residues. CDR1 is SNHLY and CDR2 is FYNNEI in the germline V gene. CDR3 loop: CASRGDRGLSGANVLTF. The DNA for the CDR3 is TGTGCCAGCAGGGGGGACAGGGGGCTATCTGGGGCCAACGTCCTGACTTTC.

The count of this clonotype is one. The CDR3 DNA is TGTGCCAGCACCTCGCCCCCTAGGAAGTCCGAAGCTTTCTTT. It is translated as CASTSPPRKSEAFF. The chain uses TRBV28 and TRBJ1-1, with no clear D. This CDR3 is built from 14 residues. In germline, CDR1 is MDHEN, CDR2 SYDVKM. V dropped 7 bases and J dropped 8 bases, with 20 bases sitting between them.

The chain carries TRBV20-1 and TRBJ2-7; D remains ambiguous. Germline CDR1 reads DFQATT; CDR2 reads SNEGSKA (reference sequence). This CDR3 is 18 amino acids long. V shed 0 bases and J shed 0 bases, with 21 bases lying between them. CDR3: CSARDTSPDRPSSYEQYF. The CDR3 coding sequence is TGCAGTGCTAGAGATACCTCCCCCGACCGCCCGAGCTCCTACGAGCAGTACTTC.

The DNA for the CDR3 is TGTGCCAGCAGGGTCAACGTGGATACGCAGTATTTT. It encodes CASRVNVDTQYF. The chain uses TRBV6-1 and TRBJ2-3; D ambiguous. The CDR3 totals 12 residues. Germline CDR1 reads MNHNS; CDR2 reads SASEGT. V was shortened by 6 bases and J by 6 bases, with 10 bases between the two germline ends.

This clonotype was seen ten or more times. The chain joins TRBV6-5 to TRBJ2-2; 10 nucleotides match TRBD1. CDR3 length equals 14 residues. CDR1 MNHEY and CDR2 SVGAGI come from the germline V gene. The V gene end was trimmed by 6 bases and the J gene end by 5 bases; junction bases not matched to a gene: 3. CDR3 DNA sequence: TGTGCCAGCAGCTGGGACAGGGGAACCGGGGAGCTGTTTTTT. Translation gives CASSWDRGTGELFF.

Ten or more counts support this clonotype. V and J are TRBV19 and TRBJ2-3; possible D gene TRBD1, 6 bases. The V gene's germline CDR1 is LNHDA and CDR2 SQIVND (reference sequence). Trimming removed 6 bases from V and 6 bases from J, with 13 bases in between. The CDR3 sequence is 13 residues long. In DNA form, the CDR3 reads TGTGCCAGTAGCCCACAGGGCGGGGATACGCAGTATTTT. Translated, it gives CASSPQGGDTQYF.

CDR3 sequence (DNA): TGTGCTAGTGGTGCCGGGACTAGCCTAAACAATGAGCAGTTCTTC. It yields the protein CASGAGTSLNNEQFF. The genes are TRBV12-5 and TRBJ2-1; 9 bases map to TRBD2. There are 15 residues in the CDR3. Germline V gene data show CDR1 as LGHNT and CDR2 as FRNRAP. V shed 5 bases, J shed 5 bases, and the junction held 7 bases outside the gene matches.

V and J are TRBV29-1 and TRBJ2-7; 9 bases agree with TRBD1. The CDR3 loop spans 15 amino acids. The trim removed 6 bases at V and 4 bases at J, leaving 13 bases unmatched. The germline V gene encodes CDR1 SQVTM and CDR2 ANQGSEA. CDR3 bases: TGCAGCGTCCGCGATCCTAAGACAGGGGGATACGAGCAGTACTTC. Translated, it gives CSVRDPKTGGYEQYF.

Ten or more counts support this clonotype. This sequence joins TRBV6-5 and TRBJ1-4; D gene unclear. The V end was cut by 6 bases, the J end by 8 bases, with 16 bases between. Germline CDR1 is MNHEY and CDR2 is SVGAGI. The CDR3 totals 14 residues. The CDR3 sequence: CASRTSQNMEKLFF. The CDR3 DNA sequence: TGTGCCAGCAGGACATCCCAAAACATGGAAAAACTGTTTTTT.

This chain uses TRBV4-3 with TRBJ2-7, with 10 bases lining up with TRBD2. Trimming at V came to 2 bases and at J to 3 bases, leaving 10 bases not matched to a gene. Germline CDR1 LGHNA, CDR2 YSLEER. CDR3 size: 17 residues. CDR3 in amino acids: CASSQNLPTSGVYEQYF. CDR3 in DNA: TGCGCCAGCAGCCAAAACCTACCAACTAGCGGGGTCTACGAGCAGTACTTC.

This clonotype was picked up many times. The CDR3 sequence: CASRAQGYTGELFF. The CDR3 nucleotides read TGTGCCAGCAGAGCCCAGGGGTACACCGGGGAGCTGTTTTTT. V is TRBV6-4 and J is TRBJ2-2, with D maybe TRBD1 (6 bases). The length of the CDR3 is 14 residues. The germline V gene has CDR1 MRHNA and CDR2 SNTAGT. V gave up 6 bases and J gave up 3 bases, with 11 bases separating them.

The chain joins TRBV28 to TRBJ1-5, with 11 positions matching TRBD1. CDR1 MDHEN and CDR2 SYDVKM come from the germline V gene. The J segment lost 0 bases and the V segment lost 6 bases, leaving 7 bases of the junction unmatched. This CDR3 is 17 amino acids long. The CDR3 region is CASRVDRGRPSNQPQHF. The DNA for the CDR3 is TGTGCCAGCAGAGTGGACAGGGGGCGGCCTAGCAATCAGCCCCAGCATTTT. The variable domain in full, with the rest retrieved from reference TRBV28 and TRBJ1-5, is DVKVTQSSRYLVKRTGEKVFLECVQDMDHENMFWYRQDPGLGLRLIYFSYDVKMKEKGDIPEGYSVSREKKERFSLILESASTNQTSMYLCASRVDRGRPSNQPQHFGDGTRLSIL.

This clonotype was counted only a few times. The chain recombines TRBV7-9 with TRBJ1-1; TRBD1 might be the D (5 bases). Germline values: CDR1 SEHNR, CDR2 FQNEAQ (reference sequence). The CDR3 is 15 amino acids. V lost 0 bases and J lost 1, with 9 bases in between. The CDR3 bases are TGTGCCAGCAGCTTAGCAAAAGGACAGAACACTGAAGCTTTCTTT. The encoded protein is CASSLAKGQNTEAFF.

In its sample, this clonotype was seen many times. The chain recombines TRBV6-6 with TRBJ2-7; 9 nucleotides agree with TRBD1. The germline gives CDR1 MNHNY, CDR2 SVGAGI (reference sequence). J gave up 0 bases and V 5 bases, and 11 bases lay outside the gene matches. This CDR3 has 17 amino acids. Written as DNA, the CDR3 is TGTGCCAGCAGTCTTCATGACCCGGGACAGGGCTCCTACGAGCAGTACTTC. Translation: CASSLHDPGQGSYEQYF.

This clonotype was counted a few times. The V and J genes are TRBV6-2 or TRBV6-3 and TRBJ2-1, with 7 nucleotides matching TRBD2. Unmatched junction bases numbered 4, after V lost 2 bases and J lost 0 bases. Germline loops: CDR1 MNHEY, CDR2 SVGEGT. The CDR3 has 16 amino acids. The CDR3, as DNA: TGTGCCAGCAGTTACGAGACTAGCCACTCCTACAATGAGCAGTTCTTC. Translation: CASSYETSHSYNEQFF.

The chain joins TRBV18 to TRBJ1-1, with D perhaps matching TRBD1 (6 bases). The germline CDR1 and CDR2 sequences are KGHSH and LQKENI. CDR3 length equals 16 residues. Between the trimmed V and J ends, which lost 1 base and 3 bases, there was a span of 15 bases. The CDR3 loop is CASSPLGALGHTEAFF. The CDR3 nucleotides are TGTGCCAGCTCACCACTGGGGGCCCTAGGACACACTGAAGCTTTCTTT.

As concerns this clonotype: One end of the junction varies from germline; a read error may be responsible. The V and J genes are TRBV7-7 and TRBJ2-5; D possibly uses TRBD1 or TRBD2 (5 bases each). The CDR3 loop spans 14 amino acids. The germline CDR1 and CDR2 sequences are SSHAT and FNYEAQ (reference sequence). The CDR3 sequence is CASSLTGTRETQYF. The CDR3 DNA reads TGTGCTAGCAGCTTAACCGGGACCCGGGAGACCCAGTACTTC.

This clonotype occurred many times. This chain links TRBV4-3 with TRBJ1-5; perhaps TRBD1 as D (5 bases). Trimming left V 3 bases short and J 7 bases short, with 19 bases between. This CDR3 comprises 16 residues. CDR1 LGHNA and CDR2 YSLEER come from the germline V gene. The CDR3 loop is CASSQDLLGAGQPQHF. The CDR3 DNA follows: TGCGCCAGCAGCCAGGATCTTCTAGGGGCCGGCCAGCCCCAGCATTTT.

The chain recombines TRBV12-3 or TRBV12-4 with TRBJ2-7; 7 bases fit TRBD1. The CDR3 is 12 amino acids. V shed 6 bases, J shed 6 bases, and the junction held 5 bases outside the gene matches. The DNA for the CDR3 is TGTGCCAGCAGCCGCACAGGGGTCGAGCAGTACTTC. Encoded protein: CASSRTGVEQYF.

The chain is built from TRBV12-3 or TRBV12-4 and TRBJ2-3; TRBD2 agrees at 8 bases. This CDR3 contains 15 residues. Trimming took 6 bases from V and 6 from J; bases not matched to a gene: 11. The CDR3 DNA reads TGTGCCAGCAGCCGGGGGGGGCTTGCTAGTGATACGCAGTATTTT. This translates into CASSRGGLASDTQYF.

This clonotype appeared a few times. This chain joins TRBV20-1 and TRBJ2-2; no reliable D call. The CDR3 loop spans 15 amino acids. Trimming removed 3 bases at V and 1 base at J, with 12 bases between. Germline-derived CDR1 and CDR2 are DFQATT and SNEGSKA (reference sequence). The CDR3 here is CSARAAEKNTGELFF. The CDR3, as DNA: TGCAGTGCTAGGGCGGCAGAAAAGAACACCGGGGAGCTGTTTTTT.

The sample holds many counts of this clonotype. V gene TRBV7-9 combines with J gene TRBJ2-2; D unresolved. Germline V CDR1 and CDR2: SEHNR, FQNEAQ (reference sequence). Deletions cut 2 bases from V and 1 base from J, with 11 bases between. The length of the CDR3 is 16 residues. Here the CDR3 DNA reads TGTGCCAGCAGCTTAAGGATAGAGATGAACACCGGGGAGCTGTTTTTT. Its translation: CASSLRIEMNTGELFF.

This sequence joins TRBV6-5 and TRBJ1-2, with 7 bases that match TRBD1. This CDR3 has 14 residues. V was pared by 7 bases and J by 2 bases, with 7 bases of the junction left unmatched. CDR1 is MNHEY and CDR2 is SVGAGI in the germline V gene. For the CDR3, the DNA is TGTGCCAGCAATCCTGCGACAGGGAACTATGGCTACACCTTC. Protein product: CASNPATGNYGYTF.

This clonotype was seen repeatedly, ten times or more. V usage is TRBV27 and J usage is TRBJ2-3, with 9 bases identical to TRBD1. V gave up 6 bases and J gave up 1 base; unmatched junction bases: 11. Germline CDR1 MNHEY, CDR2 SMNVEV (reference sequence). The CDR3 is 17 amino acids. CDR3 DNA: TGTGCCAGCAGGAAACGCACCGGGACAGGGCGCACAGATACGCAGTATTTT. It yields the protein CASRKRTGTGRTDTQYF.

This clonotype was recorded a few times. CDR3 in DNA: TGTGCCAGCAGTTTCGGGACACCGAACACCGGGGAGCTGTTTTTT. It yields the protein CASSFGTPNTGELFF. The chain carries TRBV28 and TRBJ2-2, with a possible D match to TRBD1 (6 bases). The CDR3 has 15 amino acids. Germline assignment: CDR1 MDHEN and CDR2 SYDVKM. Trimming took 3 bases from V and 0 from J, leaving 8 bases between them.

Many counts were recorded for this clonotype. The chain combines TRBV11-2 with TRBJ2-7, with D possibly TRBD1 on 7 matching bases. Trimming left V 1 base short and J 0 bases short, with 16 bases between. Germline CDR1 SGHAT, CDR2 FQNNGV. The CDR3 spans 17 residues. DNA for the CDR3: TGTGCCAGCAGCTTAGCTGCGGGACAGCCCTTCTCCTACGAGCAGTACTTC. Protein: CASSLAAGQPFSYEQYF.

This clonotype was counted at least ten times. The V call is TRBV29-1, the J call TRBJ2-7; 9 bases are shared with TRBD1. The CDR3 is 14 residues long. With V trimmed by 6 bases and J by 0 bases, 6 bases remained unmatched. Per germline, CDR1 SQVTM and CDR2 ANQGSEA. The chain's CDR3 is CSVPGTGSSYEQYF. The CDR3 nucleotides are TGCAGCGTGCCCGGGACAGGGAGCTCCTACGAGCAGTACTTC.

Many counts were recorded for this clonotype. The gene calls are TRBV12-3 or TRBV12-4 and TRBJ2-7, with D perhaps assigned TRBD1 or TRBD2 (6 bases each). The CDR3 contains 18 residues. V was trimmed by 1 base and J by 6 bases, leaving 25 bases between them. CDR3 residues: CASSLGSGQTSRGREQYF. CDR3 bases: TGTGCCAGCAGTTTAGGGTCGGGACAAACCTCCCGGGGGCGCGAGCAGTACTTC.

For the CDR3, the DNA is TGTGCCAGCAGTGCACCGGAGGGAGCACGAGCTTTCTTT. This codes for CASSAPEGARAFF. The chain joins TRBV25-1 to TRBJ1-1, with D unclear. The germline V gene encodes CDR1 MGHDK and CDR2 SYGVNS. V was cut by 4 bases and J by 10 bases, with 16 bases left in between. This CDR3 has 13 amino acids.